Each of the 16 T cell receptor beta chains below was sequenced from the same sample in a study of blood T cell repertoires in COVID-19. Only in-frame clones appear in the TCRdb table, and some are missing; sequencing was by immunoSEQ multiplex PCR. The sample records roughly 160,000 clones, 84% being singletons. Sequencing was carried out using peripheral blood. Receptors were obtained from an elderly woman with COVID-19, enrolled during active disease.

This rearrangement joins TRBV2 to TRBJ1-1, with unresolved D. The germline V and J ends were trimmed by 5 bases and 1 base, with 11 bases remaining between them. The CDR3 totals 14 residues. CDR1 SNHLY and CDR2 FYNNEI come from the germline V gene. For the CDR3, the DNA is TGTGCCAGCAGTTGGGGAGTGGGGAACACTGAAGCTTTCTTT. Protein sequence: CASSWGVGNTEAFF.

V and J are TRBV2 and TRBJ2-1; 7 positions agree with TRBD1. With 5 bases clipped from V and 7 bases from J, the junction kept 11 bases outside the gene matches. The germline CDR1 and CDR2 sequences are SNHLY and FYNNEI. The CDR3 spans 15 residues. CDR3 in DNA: TGTGCCAGCAGTTCAGACAGGGTTTTGAGAAATGAGCAGTTCTTC. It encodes CASSSDRVLRNEQFF.

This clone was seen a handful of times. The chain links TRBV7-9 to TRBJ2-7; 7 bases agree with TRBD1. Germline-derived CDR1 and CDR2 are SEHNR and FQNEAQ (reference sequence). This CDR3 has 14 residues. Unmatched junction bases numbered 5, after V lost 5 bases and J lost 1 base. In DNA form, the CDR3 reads TGTGCCAGCAGCCAATCAGGGGGATCCTACGAGCAGTACTTC. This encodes CASSQSGGSYEQYF. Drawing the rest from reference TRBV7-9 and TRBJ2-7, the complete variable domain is DTGVSQNPRHKITKRGQNVTFRCDPISEHNRLYWYRQTLGQGPEFLTYFQNEAQLEKSRLLSDRFSAERPKGSFSTLEIQRTEQGDSAMYLCASSQSGGSYEQYFGPGTRLTVT.

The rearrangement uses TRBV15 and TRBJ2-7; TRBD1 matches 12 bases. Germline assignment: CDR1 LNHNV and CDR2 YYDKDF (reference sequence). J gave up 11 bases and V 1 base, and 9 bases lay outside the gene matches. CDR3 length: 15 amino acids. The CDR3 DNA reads TGTGCCACCAGCAGAGGGGGACCGGGACAGGGGGCAGAGTACTTC. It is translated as CATSRGGPGQGAEYF. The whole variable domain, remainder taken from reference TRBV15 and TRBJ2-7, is DAMVIQNPRYQVTQFGKPVTLSCSQTLNHNVMYWYQQKSSQAPKLLFHYYDKDFNNEADTPDNFQSRRPNTSFCFLDIRSPGLGDTAMYLCATSRGGPGQGAEYFGPGTRLTVT.

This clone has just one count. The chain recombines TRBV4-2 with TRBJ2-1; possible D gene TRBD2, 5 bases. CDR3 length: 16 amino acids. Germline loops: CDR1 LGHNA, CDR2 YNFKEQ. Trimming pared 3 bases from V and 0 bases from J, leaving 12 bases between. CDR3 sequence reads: CASSHTTRSSYNEQFF. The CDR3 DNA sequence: TGTGCCAGCAGCCACACAACTAGGAGCTCCTACAATGAGCAGTTCTTC.

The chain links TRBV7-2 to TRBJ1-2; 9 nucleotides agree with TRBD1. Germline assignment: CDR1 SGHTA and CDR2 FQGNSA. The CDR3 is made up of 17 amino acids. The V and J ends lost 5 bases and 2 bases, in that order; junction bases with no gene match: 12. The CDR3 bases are TGTGCCAGCAGCCCACGACAGGGGGGAACGTCCAACTATGGCTACACCTTC. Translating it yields CASSPRQGGTSNYGYTF.

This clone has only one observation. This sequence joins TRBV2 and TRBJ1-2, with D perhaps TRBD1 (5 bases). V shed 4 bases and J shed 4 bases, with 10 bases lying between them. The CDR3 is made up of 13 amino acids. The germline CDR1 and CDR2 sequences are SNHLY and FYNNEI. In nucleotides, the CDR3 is TGTGCCAGCAGTGTGGGGGGAGGCTATGGCTACACCTTC. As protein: CASSVGGGYGYTF.

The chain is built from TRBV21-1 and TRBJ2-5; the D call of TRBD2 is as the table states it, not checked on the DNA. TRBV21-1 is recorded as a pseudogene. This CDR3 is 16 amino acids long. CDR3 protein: CASSLTWTSGQETQYF. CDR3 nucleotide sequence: TGTGCCAGCAGCTTGACCTGGACTAGCGGACAAGAGACCCAGTACTTC.

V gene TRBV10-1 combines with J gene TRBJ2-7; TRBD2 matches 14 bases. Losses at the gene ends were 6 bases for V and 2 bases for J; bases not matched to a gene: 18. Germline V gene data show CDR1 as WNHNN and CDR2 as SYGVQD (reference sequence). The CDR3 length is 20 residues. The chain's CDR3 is CASSPNLGTSGGLRPYEQYF. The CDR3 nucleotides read TGCGCCAGCAGCCCGAACCTTGGGACTAGCGGGGGCCTCCGCCCCTACGAGCAGTACTTC.

CDR3 nucleotide sequence: TGTGCCAGCAGCCAGAAATCCGGGACAGCTTATAATTCACCCCTCCACTTT. Protein sequence: CASSQKSGTAYNSPLHF. The chain employs TRBV4-2 and TRBJ1-6, with 7 nucleotides matching TRBD1. CDR1 LGHNA and CDR2 YNFKEQ come from the germline V gene. CDR3 length: 17 amino acids. Trimming removed 3 bases from V and 4 bases from J; junction bases left unmatched: 9.

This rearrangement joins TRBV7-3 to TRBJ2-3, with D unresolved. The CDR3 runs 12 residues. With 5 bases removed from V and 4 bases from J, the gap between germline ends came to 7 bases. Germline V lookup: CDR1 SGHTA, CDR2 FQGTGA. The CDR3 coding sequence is TGTGCCAGCAGCGACGCGGCAGATACGCAGTATTTT. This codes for CASSDAADTQYF.

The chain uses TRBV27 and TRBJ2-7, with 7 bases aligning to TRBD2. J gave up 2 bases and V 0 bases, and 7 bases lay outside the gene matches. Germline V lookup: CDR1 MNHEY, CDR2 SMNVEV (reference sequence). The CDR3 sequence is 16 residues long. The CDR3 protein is CASSLSPSGGPYEQYF. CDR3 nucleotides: TGTGCCAGCAGTTTATCACCTAGCGGAGGCCCCTACGAGCAGTACTTC.

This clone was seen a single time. CDR3 sequence reads: CASSRGTAYGYTF. CDR3 coding DNA: TGTGCCAGCAGCCGCGGGACCGCCTATGGCTACACCTTC. V usage is TRBV3-1 (or the pseudogene TRBV3-2) and J usage is TRBJ1-2; TRBD1 is a possible D gene (5 bases). Trimming took off 4 bases at V and 4 bases at J, with 10 bases between the two ends. CDR1 LGHDT and CDR2 YNNKEL come from the germline V gene (reference sequence). The CDR3 is made up of 13 amino acids.

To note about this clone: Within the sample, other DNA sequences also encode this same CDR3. CDR3 in amino acids: CASSGQGGGTDTQYF. In DNA form, the CDR3 reads TGTGCCAGCAGCGGACAGGGGGGGGGCACAGATACGCAGTATTTT. V and J are TRBV2 and TRBJ2-3, with 10 bases lining up with TRBD1. The CDR3 consists of 15 residues. V was clipped by 6 bases and J by 1 base; unmatched bases: 4. Per germline, CDR1 SNHLY and CDR2 FYNNEI.

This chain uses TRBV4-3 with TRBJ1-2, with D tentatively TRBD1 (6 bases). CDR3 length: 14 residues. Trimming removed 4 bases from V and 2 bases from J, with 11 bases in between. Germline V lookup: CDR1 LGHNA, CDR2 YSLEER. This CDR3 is CASSRQGQNYGYTF. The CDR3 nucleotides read TGCGCCAGCAGCCGCCAAGGACAGAACTATGGCTACACCTTC.

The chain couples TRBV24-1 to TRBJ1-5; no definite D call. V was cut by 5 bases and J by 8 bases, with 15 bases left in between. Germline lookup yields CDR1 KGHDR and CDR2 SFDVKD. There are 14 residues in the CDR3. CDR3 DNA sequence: TGTGCCACCAGTGGAAGCGGGGATTTTAAGCCCCAGCATTTT. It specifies CATSGSGDFKPQHF.